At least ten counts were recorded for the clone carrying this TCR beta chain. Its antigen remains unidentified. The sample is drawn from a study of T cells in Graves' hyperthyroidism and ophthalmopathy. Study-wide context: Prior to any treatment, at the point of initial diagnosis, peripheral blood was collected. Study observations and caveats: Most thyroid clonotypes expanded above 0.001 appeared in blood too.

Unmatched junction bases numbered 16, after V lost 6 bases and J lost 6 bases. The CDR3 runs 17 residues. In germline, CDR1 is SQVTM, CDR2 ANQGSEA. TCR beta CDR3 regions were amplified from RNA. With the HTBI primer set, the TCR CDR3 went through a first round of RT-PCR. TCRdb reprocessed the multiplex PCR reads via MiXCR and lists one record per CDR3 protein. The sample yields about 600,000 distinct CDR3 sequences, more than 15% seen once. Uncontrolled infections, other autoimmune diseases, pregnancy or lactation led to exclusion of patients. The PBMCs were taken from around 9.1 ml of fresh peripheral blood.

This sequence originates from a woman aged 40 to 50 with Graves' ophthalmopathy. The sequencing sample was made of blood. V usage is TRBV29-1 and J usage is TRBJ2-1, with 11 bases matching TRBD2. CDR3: CSVGLLGLAVRGNEQFF. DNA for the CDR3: TGCAGCGTCGGCCTCCTGGGACTAGCGGTAAGAGGCAATGAGCAGTTCTTC.